A single sample gave rise to the 27 T cell receptor beta chains below, sequenced in a study of cytomegalovirus exposure and HLA in healthy donors listed by TCRdb under 2017. Receptors were amplified or captured by the immunoSEQ multiplex PCR assay. TCRdb retrieved this table from immuneACCESS and kept in-frame rearrangements only. Not all clones are present; in checked studies, unresolved V genes account for under half, and no reason is known for the remainder. The sample includes fewer than 70,000 clones, with roughly 94% observed a single time. Clones ranked in the top ten supply approximately 6.4% of the sample. The sequenced sample consisted of PBMCs. The source is a woman aged 18 to 35 in good health and CMV-seropositive.

The chain links TRBV10-3 to TRBJ1-1, with TRBD1 identical over 12 bases. Trimming removed 7 bases from V and 0 bases from J; junction bases left unmatched: 6. Germline CDR1 and CDR2: ENHRY and SYGVKD. There are 16 residues in the CDR3. This CDR3 reads CAITPGTGGLNTEAFF. The CDR3 DNA follows: TGTGCCATCACCCCCGGGACAGGGGGCTTGAACACTGAAGCTTTCTTT.

This chain connects TRBV6-5 to TRBJ2-2; TRBD2 aligns across 8 bases. Germline CDR1 reads MNHEY; CDR2 reads SVGAGI. This CDR3 comprises 15 residues. V was clipped by 5 bases and J by 5 bases; unmatched bases: 7. The chain's CDR3 is CASSTAGVGTGELFF. Here the CDR3 DNA reads TGTGCCAGCAGTACAGCGGGAGTGGGGACCGGGGAGCTGTTTTTT.

The chain employs TRBV30 and TRBJ1-1, with D possibly matching TRBD1 (5 bases). The CDR3 contains 13 residues. Trimming took 1 base from V and 4 from J, leaving 10 bases between them. Per germline, CDR1 GTSNPN and CDR2 SVGIG (reference sequence). CDR3: CAWSAGDSTEAFF. The CDR3 region has the DNA TGTGCCTGGAGTGCTGGGGACTCCACTGAAGCTTTCTTT.

This chain links TRBV27 with TRBJ2-7; the match to TRBD1 covers 11 bases. The CDR3 length is 14 residues. The germline V gene has CDR1 MNHEY and CDR2 SMNVEV (reference sequence). J gave up 4 bases and V 5 bases, and 4 bases lay outside the gene matches. CDR3 loop: CASSPGTGGYEQYF. Here the CDR3 DNA reads TGTGCCAGCAGTCCAGGGACAGGGGGTTACGAGCAGTACTTC.

The V gene is TRBV28, the J gene TRBJ1-6; the D gene is possibly TRBD1 (6 bases). Germline V gives CDR1 MDHEN, CDR2 SYDVKM. Between the trimmed V and J ends, which lost 5 bases and 6 bases, there was a span of 23 bases. The CDR3 runs to 18 residues. The CDR3 nucleotides are TGTGCCAGCAGTCTCAGCAGGGGTAAGGGAATTTTTAATTCACCCCTCCACTTT. Translation gives CASSLSRGKGIFNSPLHF.

The chain recombines TRBV28 with TRBJ2-7; TRBD1 might be the D (5 bases). Trimming cost V 5 bases and J 2 bases, with 13 bases left between them. Germline V lookup: CDR1 MDHEN, CDR2 SYDVKM. The CDR3 has 14 residues. The CDR3 region is CASSHPQVPYEQYF. The CDR3, as DNA: TGTGCCAGCAGTCACCCACAGGTCCCCTACGAGCAGTACTTC.

V usage is TRBV7-8 and J usage is TRBJ1-5; D is unresolved. The V gene's germline CDR1 is SGHVS and CDR2 FQNEAQ. CDR3 length: 16 amino acids. The V and J ends lost 0 bases and 0 bases respectively, with 9 bases between them. The CDR3 is CASSLARVHSNQPQHF. CDR3 nucleotides: TGTGCCAGCAGCTTAGCGCGGGTACATAGCAATCAGCCCCAGCATTTT.

V and J are TRBV15 and TRBJ2-3; 9 bases line up with TRBD1. The CDR3 has 14 residues. Trimming cost V 5 bases and J 5 bases; bases outside gene matches: 5. The germline V gene has CDR1 LNHNV and CDR2 YYDKDF (reference sequence). CDR3 DNA: TGTGCCACCAGCCGCGGGACAGGGAGAGATACGCAGTATTTT. Translated: CATSRGTGRDTQYF.

The CDR3: CASSMEGTGPYEQYF. CDR3 bases: TGTGCCAGTAGTATGGAAGGGACAGGGCCCTACGAGCAGTACTTC. The V gene is TRBV19, the J gene TRBJ2-7, with 9 bases aligning to TRBD1. The V gene end was trimmed by 3 bases and the J gene end by 2 bases; junction bases not matched to a gene: 5. The germline V gene has CDR1 LNHDA and CDR2 SQIVND (reference sequence). The CDR3 extends over 15 amino acids.

This clone was seen only once. The rearrangement links TRBV19 to TRBJ1-5; the D is unclear. In germline, CDR1 is LNHDA, CDR2 SQIVND (reference sequence). Trimming pared 2 bases from V and 1 base from J, leaving 9 bases between. CDR3 size: 15 residues. This chain's CDR3 is CASSIRGRSNQPQHF. The CDR3 bases are TGTGCCAGTAGTATACGTGGGAGAAGCAATCAGCCCCAGCATTTT.

Concerning this clone itself: Sequence at one end of the junction differs from germline and may be a read error. The chain combines TRBV4-1 with TRBJ1-1; 9 bases align to TRBD1. Germline-derived CDR1 and CDR2 are MGHRA and YSYEKL. There are 14 residues in the CDR3. In DNA, the CDR3 is TGCGCCAGCAGGCAAGACAGGGGGGACACTGAAGCTTTCTTT. Protein sequence: CASRQDRGDTEAFF.

This CDR3 reads CAIRGTVNTEAFF. The CDR3 nucleotides are TGTGCCATCAGGGGGACAGTCAACACTGAAGCTTTCTTT. The chain uses TRBV10-3 and TRBJ1-1; the match to TRBD1 covers 7 bases. This CDR3 has 13 amino acids. J lost 2 bases, V lost 6 bases, and 3 bases had no gene match. Germline-derived CDR1 and CDR2 are ENHRY and SYGVKD.

The chain recombines TRBV5-1 with TRBJ2-5, with 8 bases that match TRBD1. This CDR3 contains 18 residues. Trimming cost V 2 bases and J 6 bases; bases outside gene matches: 18. The germline V gene encodes CDR1 SGHRS and CDR2 YFSETQ. CDR3 residues: CASSLNGWDGAGGKTQYF. CDR3 in DNA: TGCGCCAGCAGCTTAAACGGCTGGGACGGGGCAGGGGGCAAGACCCAGTACTTC. The full variable domain, with the rest looked up from reference TRBV5-1 and TRBJ2-5, is KAGVTQTPRYLIKTRGQQVTLSCSPISGHRSVSWYQQTPGQGLQFLFEYFSETQRNKGNFPGRFSGRQFSNSRSEMNVSTLELGDSALYLCASSLNGWDGAGGKTQYFGPGTRLLVL.

The V call is TRBV2, the J call TRBJ2-3; 9 bases match TRBD2. Germline lookup yields CDR1 SNHLY and CDR2 FYNNEI. V was clipped by 10 bases and J by 6 bases; unmatched bases: 8. The CDR3 runs 13 residues. In DNA form, the CDR3 reads TGTGCCACTGCGGGGGGGCGTCGTGATACGCAGTATTTT. Translation gives CATAGGRRDTQYF.

The V gene is TRBV9, the J gene TRBJ1-1; 7 positions match TRBD1. V lost 4 bases, J lost 5 bases, and 2 bases stayed unmatched. CDR1 is SGDLS and CDR2 is YYNGEE in the germline V gene. This CDR3 is built from 12 residues. CDR3 DNA sequence: TGTGCCAGCAGCTCAGGGGGAACTGAAGCTTTCTTT. Translation: CASSSGGTEAFF.

The chain has TRBV6-6 and TRBJ2-5, with 14 bases matching TRBD2. This CDR3 comprises 16 residues. The germline V gene has CDR1 MNHNY and CDR2 SVGAGI (reference sequence). V trimming: 7 bases; J trimming: 5 bases; junction bases outside the gene matches: 9. The CDR3: CASMSLGLAGGETQYF. CDR3 DNA: TGTGCCAGCATGTCATTAGGACTAGCGGGAGGCGAGACCCAGTACTTC.

The chain links TRBV4-3 to TRBJ2-3, with TRBD2 matching 9 bases. The V gene's germline CDR1 is LGHNA and CDR2 YSLEER. The CDR3 is 16 amino acids. J lost 2 bases, V lost 4 bases, and 7 bases had no gene match. DNA of the CDR3: TGCGCCAGCAGCCCGAAGCGGGGGGTTATCACAGATACGCAGTATTTT. Its protein product is CASSPKRGVITDTQYF.

This sequence joins TRBV9 and TRBJ1-1; tentatively, D is TRBD1 (5 bases). V gave up 3 bases and J gave up 8 bases, with 14 bases separating them. The germline V gene encodes CDR1 SGDLS and CDR2 YYNGEE. The CDR3 sequence is 13 residues long. The CDR3 DNA sequence: TGTGCCAGCAGCGCGTCCGGACATCCGGAAGCTTTCTTT. Translation: CASSASGHPEAFF.

CDR3 amino acids: CASSLGGDQPQHF. As DNA, the CDR3 is TGTGCCAGCAGCTTAGGGGGCGATCAGCCCCAGCATTTT. V is TRBV7-9 and J is TRBJ1-5; maybe TRBD1 (5 bases). The germline V gene encodes CDR1 SEHNR and CDR2 FQNEAQ (reference sequence). CDR3 length: 13 amino acids. Trimming cost V 1 base and J 5 bases, with 6 bases left between them.

This clone was seen only once. The V and J genes are TRBV10-1 and TRBJ1-4; perhaps TRBD1 as D (6 bases). V was clipped by 5 bases and J by 4 bases, with 14 bases between them. CDR3 length: 15 amino acids. Looked up from germline, CDR1 is WNHNN and CDR2 is SYGVQD (reference sequence). CDR3 sequence: CASSFPGQVNEKLFF. The CDR3 nucleotides are TGCGCCAGCAGTTTTCCGGGACAAGTTAATGAAAAACTGTTTTTT.

V usage is TRBV28 and J usage is TRBJ1-2; 7 bases fit TRBD1. After removal of 11 bases from V and 1 base from J, the junction contained 7 bases not matched to a gene. This CDR3 is 13 amino acids long. Germline values: CDR1 MDHEN, CDR2 SYDVKM. The CDR3 DNA follows: TGTGCCTCACGGGACAGAAATAACTATGGCTACACCTTC. It yields the protein CASRDRNNYGYTF.

The gene calls are TRBV11-2 and TRBJ2-1; TRBD2 matches 11 bases. The CDR3 has 14 amino acids. V gave up 5 bases and J gave up 5 bases; unmatched junction bases: 2. Germline V CDR1 and CDR2: SGHAT, FQNNGV. CDR3 nucleotides: TGTGCCAGCAGCGTGGGACTAGCGGACAATGAGCAGTTCTTC. Translation gives CASSVGLADNEQFF.

This clone was recorded at least ten times. The V call is TRBV27, the J call TRBJ1-2, with D possibly being TRBD1 (5 bases). CDR1 MNHEY and CDR2 SMNVEV come from the germline V gene (reference sequence). The CDR3 contains 13 residues. The germline V and J ends were trimmed by 4 bases and 2 bases, with 8 bases remaining between them. CDR3 bases: TGTGCCAGCAGTTCCCGACAGAACTATGGCTACACCTTC. It translates to CASSSRQNYGYTF.

J is TRBJ2-1 and V is TRBV9; 9 bases agree with TRBD2. The trim removed 2 bases at V and 8 bases at J, leaving 5 bases unmatched. CDR3 size: 14 residues. Germline V CDR1 and CDR2: SGDLS, YYNGEE. The CDR3 loop is CASSVSGRGDEQFF. As DNA, the CDR3 is TGTGCCAGCAGCGTTAGCGGGAGAGGGGATGAGCAGTTCTTC. The variable domain in full, with the rest retrieved from reference TRBV9 and TRBJ2-1, is DSGVTQTPKHLITATGQRVTLRCSPRSGDLSVYWYQQSLDQGLQFLIQYYNGEERAKGNILERFSAQQFPDLHSELNLSSLELGDSALYFCASSVSGRGDEQFFGPGTRLTVL.

This clone was seen only once. The V and J genes are TRBV4-2 and TRBJ2-3; 10 bases agree with TRBD2. This CDR3 contains 16 residues. In germline, CDR1 is LGHNA, CDR2 YNFKEQ. Trimming removed 4 bases from V and 0 bases from J; junction bases left unmatched: 4. The CDR3 protein is CASSRQRGGSTDTQYF. Here the CDR3 DNA reads TGTGCCAGCAGCCGACAGCGGGGGGGCAGCACAGATACGCAGTATTTT.

V usage is TRBV5-4 and J usage is TRBJ1-1, with 9 bases aligning to TRBD1. After removal of 4 bases from V and 1 base from J, the junction contained 5 bases not matched to a gene. This CDR3 comprises 15 residues. Germline CDR1 reads SGHNT; CDR2 reads YYREEE (reference sequence). The DNA of the CDR3 is TGTGCCAGCAGCCCTACGACAGGGGGGAACACTGAAGCTTTCTTT. It is translated as CASSPTTGGNTEAFF.

The chain links TRBV6-6 to TRBJ2-5; perhaps TRBD2 as D (6 bases). In germline, CDR1 is MNHNY, CDR2 SVGAGI (reference sequence). The V gene lost 6 bases and the J gene lost 5 bases, with 22 bases spanning the gap. CDR3 length equals 16 residues. Here the CDR3 reads CASSLSAGGGLETQYF. Written as DNA, the CDR3 is TGTGCCAGCAGCCTCTCCGCCGGGGGTGGTTTGGAGACCCAGTACTTC.